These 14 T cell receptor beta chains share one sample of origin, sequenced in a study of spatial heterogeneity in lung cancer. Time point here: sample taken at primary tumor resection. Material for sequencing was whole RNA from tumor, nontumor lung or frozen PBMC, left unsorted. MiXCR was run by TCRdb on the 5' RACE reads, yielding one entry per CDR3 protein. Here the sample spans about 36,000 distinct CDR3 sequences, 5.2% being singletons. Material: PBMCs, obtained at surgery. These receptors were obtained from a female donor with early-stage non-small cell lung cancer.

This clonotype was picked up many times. DNA of the CDR3: TGTGCCAGCAGCCTGATGAGGGGCTCCAATGAGCAGTTCTTC. It specifies CASSLMRGSNEQFF. This chain links TRBV7-9 with TRBJ2-1, with D perhaps being TRBD1 or TRBD2 (5 bases each). The CDR3 is made up of 14 amino acids. The V gene's germline CDR1 is SEHNR and CDR2 FQNEAQ (reference sequence). With 5 bases removed from V and 6 bases from J, the gap between germline ends came to 14 bases.

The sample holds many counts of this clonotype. The CDR3 DNA is TGTGCCAGCAGCTTAGCAGGGTTTTCCTACGAGCAGTACTTC. It yields the protein CASSLAGFSYEQYF. V is TRBV7-6 and J is TRBJ2-7; D unclear. Germline V CDR1 and CDR2: SGHVS, FNYEAQ. Trimming took off 0 bases at V and 1 base at J, with 7 bases between the two ends. The CDR3 covers 14 residues.

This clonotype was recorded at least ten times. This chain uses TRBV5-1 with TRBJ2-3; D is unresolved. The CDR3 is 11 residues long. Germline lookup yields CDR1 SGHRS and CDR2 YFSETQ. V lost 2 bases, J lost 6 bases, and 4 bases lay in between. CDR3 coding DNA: TGCGCCAGCAGCTTTCTGGATACGCAGTATTTT. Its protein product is CASSFLDTQYF.

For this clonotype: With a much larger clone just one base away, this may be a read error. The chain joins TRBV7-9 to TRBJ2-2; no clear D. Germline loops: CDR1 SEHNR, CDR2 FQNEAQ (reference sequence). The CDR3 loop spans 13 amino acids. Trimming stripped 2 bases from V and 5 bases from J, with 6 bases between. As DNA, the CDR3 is TGTGCCAGCAGCTTATACACGACCGGGGAGCTGTTTTTT. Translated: CASSLYTTGELFF.

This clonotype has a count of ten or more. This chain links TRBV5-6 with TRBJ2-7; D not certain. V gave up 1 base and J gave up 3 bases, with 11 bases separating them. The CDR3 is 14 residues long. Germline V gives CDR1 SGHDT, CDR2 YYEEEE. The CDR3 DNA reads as TGTGCCAGCAGCTTGCTGGGGTCCCTCTACGAGCAGTACTTC. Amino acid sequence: CASSLLGSLYEQYF.

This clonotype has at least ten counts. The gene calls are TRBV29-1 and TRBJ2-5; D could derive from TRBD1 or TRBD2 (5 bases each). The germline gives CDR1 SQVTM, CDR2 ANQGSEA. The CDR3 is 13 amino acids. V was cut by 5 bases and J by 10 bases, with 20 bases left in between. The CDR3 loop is CSVPSGRVLGQYF. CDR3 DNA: TGCAGCGTTCCCTCGGGGCGGGTCCTGGGCCAGTACTTC.

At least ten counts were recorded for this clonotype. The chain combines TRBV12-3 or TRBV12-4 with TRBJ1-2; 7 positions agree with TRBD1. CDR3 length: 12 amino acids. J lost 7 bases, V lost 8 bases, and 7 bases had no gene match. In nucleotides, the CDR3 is TGTGCCAGCCACGATACAGGGGTTGGCTACACCTTC. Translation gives CASHDTGVGYTF.

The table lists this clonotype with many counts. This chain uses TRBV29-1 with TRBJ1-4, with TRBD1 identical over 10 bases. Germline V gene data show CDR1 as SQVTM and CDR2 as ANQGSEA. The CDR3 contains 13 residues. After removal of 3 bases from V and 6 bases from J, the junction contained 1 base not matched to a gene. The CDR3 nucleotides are TGCAGCGTTGAGGACAGGGGGGATGAAAAACTGTTTTTT. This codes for CSVEDRGDEKLFF.

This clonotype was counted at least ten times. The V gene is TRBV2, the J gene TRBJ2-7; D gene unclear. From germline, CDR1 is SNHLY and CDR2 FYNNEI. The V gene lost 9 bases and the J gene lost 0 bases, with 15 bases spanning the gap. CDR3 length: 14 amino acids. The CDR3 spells CASRDRFLSYEQYF. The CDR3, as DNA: TGTGCCAGTCGTGACCGTTTCCTCTCCTACGAGCAGTACTTC.

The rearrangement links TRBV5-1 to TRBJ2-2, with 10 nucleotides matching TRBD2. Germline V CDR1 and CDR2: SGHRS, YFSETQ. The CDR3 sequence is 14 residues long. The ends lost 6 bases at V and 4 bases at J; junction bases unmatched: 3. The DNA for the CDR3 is TGCGCCAGCACAGGACTAGCGGTCACCGGGGAGCTGTTTTTT. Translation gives CASTGLAVTGELFF.

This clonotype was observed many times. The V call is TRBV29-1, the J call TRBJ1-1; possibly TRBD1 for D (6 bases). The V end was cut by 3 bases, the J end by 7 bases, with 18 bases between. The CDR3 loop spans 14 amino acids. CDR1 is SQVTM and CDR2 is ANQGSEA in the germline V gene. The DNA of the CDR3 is TGCAGCGTTGATTACAGGGCAAGGGGAGTTGAAGCTTTCTTT. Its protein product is CSVDYRARGVEAFF.

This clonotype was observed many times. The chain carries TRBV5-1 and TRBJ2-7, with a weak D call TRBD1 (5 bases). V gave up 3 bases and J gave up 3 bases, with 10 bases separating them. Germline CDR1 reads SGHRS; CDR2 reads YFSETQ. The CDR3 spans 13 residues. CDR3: CASSSGFNYEQYF. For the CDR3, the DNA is TGCGCCAGCAGCTCAGGGTTTAACTACGAGCAGTACTTC.

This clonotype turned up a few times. This CDR3 reads CASSARRGSSTDTQYF. CDR3 nucleotides: TGTGCCAGCAGCGCCCGTCGGGGATCTAGCACAGATACGCAGTATTTT. The chain combines TRBV11-2 with TRBJ2-3, with D perhaps matching TRBD2 (5 bases). Trimming took off 5 bases at V and 0 bases at J, with 15 bases between the two ends. Germline CDR1 is SGHAT and CDR2 is FQNNGV. This CDR3 has 16 residues.

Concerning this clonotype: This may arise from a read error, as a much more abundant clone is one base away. For the CDR3, the DNA is TGTGCCAGCAGTTATGGGACTAGCGGGACTAATGAGCAGTTCTTC. It is translated as CASSYGTSGTNEQFF. This chain links TRBV6-2 or TRBV6-3 with TRBJ2-1, with 13 positions matching TRBD2. V lost 3 bases and J lost 7; bases outside the gene matches: 3. The V gene's germline CDR1 is MNHEY and CDR2 SVGEGT. This CDR3 has 15 amino acids.